The 5 T cell receptor beta chains given below trace back to one sample, sequenced in a study of control samples from healthy donors and cancer patients. Libraries were prepared by immunoSEQ multiplex PCR; TCRdb keeps only in-frame clonotypes and omits some of them. The sample carries about 89,000 clones, over 75% recorded once. Specimen: blood. The receptors were sampled from a woman in her 40s in good health.

V gene TRBV20-1 combines with J gene TRBJ1-5; D is uncertain. The CDR3 has 11 amino acids. V shed 5 bases and J shed 11 bases, with 13 bases lying between them. CDR1 and CDR2 (germline): DFQATT, SNEGSKA (reference sequence). CDR3 DNA sequence: TGCAGTGCTCTTGGAACCAAGACCCAGCATTTT. Protein: CSALGTKTQHF.

The V and J genes are TRBV5-1 and TRBJ1-1; D perhaps matches TRBD1 (6 bases). The V gene lost 3 bases and the J gene lost 1 base, with 10 bases spanning the gap. CDR1 and CDR2 (germline): SGHRS, YFSETQ. CDR3 size: 14 residues. This CDR3 is CASSSATGNTEAFF. Written as DNA, the CDR3 is TGCGCCAGCAGCTCGGCGACAGGGAACACTGAAGCTTTCTTT. Supplemented by reference TRBV5-1 and TRBJ1-1, the full variable domain reads KAGVTQTPRYLIKTRGQQVTLSCSPISGHRSVSWYQQTPGQGLQFLFEYFSETQRNKGNFPGRFSGRQFSNSRSEMNVSTLELGDSALYLCASSSATGNTEAFFGQGTRLTVV.

The chain carries TRBV5-4 and TRBJ2-6, with D possibly being TRBD1 (5 bases). Trimming cost V 0 bases and J 3 bases, with 10 bases left between them. The CDR3 is made up of 16 amino acids. Germline loops: CDR1 SGHNT, CDR2 YYREEE (reference sequence). Here the CDR3 reads CASSLGQGGGANVLTF. The CDR3 DNA reads TGTGCCAGCAGCTTGGGGCAGGGTGGTGGGGCCAACGTCCTGACTTTC.

Only one count was recorded for this clone. This chain connects TRBV14 to TRBJ2-1, with D possibly matching TRBD2 (5 bases). The CDR3 contains 15 residues. V shed 0 bases and J shed 8 bases, with 14 bases lying between them. The germline V gene encodes CDR1 SGHDN and CDR2 FVKESK. The CDR3 sequence is CASSQDSDWLDEQFF. The CDR3 nucleotides are TGTGCCAGCAGCCAAGATTCGGACTGGCTCGATGAGCAGTTCTTC.

This chain joins TRBV10-3 and TRBJ1-2; perhaps TRBD1 as D (5 bases). The V end lost 2 bases, the J end lost 8 bases, and 9 bases lay between the germline ends. CDR3 length: 12 amino acids. Germline V gives CDR1 ENHRY, CDR2 SYGVKD. CDR3 in DNA: TGTGCCATCAGTGAGGGCAGGGAGGGCTACACCTTC. The encoded protein is CAISEGREGYTF.